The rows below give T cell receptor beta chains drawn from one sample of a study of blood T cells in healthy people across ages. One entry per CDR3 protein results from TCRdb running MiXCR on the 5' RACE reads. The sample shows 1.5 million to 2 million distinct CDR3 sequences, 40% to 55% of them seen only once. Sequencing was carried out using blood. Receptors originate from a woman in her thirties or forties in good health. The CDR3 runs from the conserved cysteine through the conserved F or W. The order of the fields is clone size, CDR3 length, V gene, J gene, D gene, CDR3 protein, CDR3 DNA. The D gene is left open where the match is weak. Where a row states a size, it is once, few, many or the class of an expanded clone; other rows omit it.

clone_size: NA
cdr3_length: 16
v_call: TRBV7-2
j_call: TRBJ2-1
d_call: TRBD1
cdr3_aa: CASSPTRTGSYNEQFF
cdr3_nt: TGTGCCAGCAGCCCTACAAGGACAGGCTCCTACAATGAGCAGTTCTTC

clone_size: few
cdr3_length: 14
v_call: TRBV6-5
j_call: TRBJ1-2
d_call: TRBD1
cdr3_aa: CASRRGQGAYGYTF
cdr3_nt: TGTGCCAGCAGGAGGGGGCAGGGGGCCTATGGCTACACCTTC

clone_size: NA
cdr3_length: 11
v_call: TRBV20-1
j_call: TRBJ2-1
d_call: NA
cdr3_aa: CSARDMLGQFF
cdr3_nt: TGCAGTGCTAGAGATATGCTGGGGCAGTTCTTC

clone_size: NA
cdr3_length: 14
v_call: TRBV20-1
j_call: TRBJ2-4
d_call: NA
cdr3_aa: CSARDRDGLTIQYF
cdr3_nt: TGCAGTGCTAGAGATAGGGATGGGCTAACCATTCAGTACTTC

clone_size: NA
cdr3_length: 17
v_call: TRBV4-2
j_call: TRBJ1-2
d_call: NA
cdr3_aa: CASSQDVSPPANYGYTF
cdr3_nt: TGTGCCAGCAGCCAAGATGTGAGCCCACCAGCTAACTATGGCTACACCTTC

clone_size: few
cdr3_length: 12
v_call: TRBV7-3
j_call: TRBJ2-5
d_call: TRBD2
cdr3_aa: CASSSSGGAQYF
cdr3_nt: TGTGCCAGCAGTTCTAGCGGGGGGGCCCAGTACTTC

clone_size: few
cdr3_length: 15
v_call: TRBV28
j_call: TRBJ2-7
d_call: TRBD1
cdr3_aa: CASRSQQGGSYEQYF
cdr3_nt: TGTGCCAGCAGGTCCCAACAGGGGGGATCCTACGAGCAGTACTTC

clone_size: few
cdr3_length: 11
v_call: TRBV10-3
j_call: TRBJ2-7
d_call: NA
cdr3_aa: CAISAQGEQYF
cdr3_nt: TGTGCCATCAGTGCCCAGGGAGAGCAGTACTTC

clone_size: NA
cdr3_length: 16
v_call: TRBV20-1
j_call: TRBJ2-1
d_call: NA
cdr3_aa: CSAGPSGTESYNEQFF
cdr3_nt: TGCAGTGCTGGCCCCTCCGGGACTGAGTCCTACAATGAGCAGTTCTTC

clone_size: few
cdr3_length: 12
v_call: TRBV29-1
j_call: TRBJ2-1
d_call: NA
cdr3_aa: CSVGTLVDEQFF
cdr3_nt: TGCAGCGTTGGAACCCTCGTGGATGAGCAGTTCTTC

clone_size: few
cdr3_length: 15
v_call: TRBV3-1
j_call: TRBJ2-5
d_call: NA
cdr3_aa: CASSRRRTEAETQYF
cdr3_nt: TGTGCCAGCAGCCGGCGGCGGACTGAGGCGGAGACCCAGTACTTC

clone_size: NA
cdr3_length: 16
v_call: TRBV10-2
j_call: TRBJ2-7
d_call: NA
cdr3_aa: CASSEFGRADPYEQYF
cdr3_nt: TGCGCCAGCAGTGAGTTTGGACGAGCGGACCCCTACGAGCAGTACTTC

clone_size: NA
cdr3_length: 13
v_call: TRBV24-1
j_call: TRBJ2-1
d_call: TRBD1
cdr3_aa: CATSARAGQVWFF
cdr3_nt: TGTGCCACCAGTGCCAGGGCGGGACAGGTCTGGTTCTTC

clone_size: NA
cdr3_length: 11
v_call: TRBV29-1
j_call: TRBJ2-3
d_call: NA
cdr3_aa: CSVNPGDTQYF
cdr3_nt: TGCAGCGTTAATCCCGGCGATACGCAGTATTTT

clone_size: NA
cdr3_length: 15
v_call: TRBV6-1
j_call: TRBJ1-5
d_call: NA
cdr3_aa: CASSPRGNSNQPQHF
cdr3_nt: TGTGCCAGCAGTCCACGGGGGAATAGCAATCAGCCCCAGCATTTT

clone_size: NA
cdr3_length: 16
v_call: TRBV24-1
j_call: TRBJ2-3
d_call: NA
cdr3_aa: CATSDARQWSADTQYF
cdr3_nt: TGTGCCACCAGTGACGCCCGACAGTGGAGCGCAGATACGCAGTATTTT

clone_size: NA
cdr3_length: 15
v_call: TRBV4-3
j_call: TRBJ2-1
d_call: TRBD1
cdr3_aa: CASSQVRQGGNEQFF
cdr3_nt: TGCGCCAGCAGCCAAGTCCGACAGGGGGGCAATGAGCAGTTCTTC

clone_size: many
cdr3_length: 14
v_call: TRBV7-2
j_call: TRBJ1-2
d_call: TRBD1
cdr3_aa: CASSTTGGSYGYTF
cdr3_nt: TGTGCCAGCAGTACGACAGGGGGCTCTTATGGCTACACCTTC

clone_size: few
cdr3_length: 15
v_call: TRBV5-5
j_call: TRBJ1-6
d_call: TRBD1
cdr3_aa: CASSLRTGDNSPLHF
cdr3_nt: TGTGCCAGCAGCTTGCGGACAGGGGATAATTCACCCCTCCACTTT

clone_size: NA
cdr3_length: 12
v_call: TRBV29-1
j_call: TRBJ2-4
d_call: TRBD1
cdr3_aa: CSVEEDRGGQYF
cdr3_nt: TGCAGCGTTGAAGAGGACAGGGGCGGTCAGTACTTC

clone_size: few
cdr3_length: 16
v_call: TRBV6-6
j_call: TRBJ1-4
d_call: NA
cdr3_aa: CASRPRDIATNEKLFF
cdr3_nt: TGTGCCAGCAGACCACGGGACATTGCAACTAATGAAAAACTGTTTTTT

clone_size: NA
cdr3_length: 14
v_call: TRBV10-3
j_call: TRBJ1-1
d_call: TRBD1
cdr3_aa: CAISESGQGTEAFF
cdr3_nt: TGTGCCATCAGTGAGTCGGGACAGGGCACTGAAGCTTTCTTT

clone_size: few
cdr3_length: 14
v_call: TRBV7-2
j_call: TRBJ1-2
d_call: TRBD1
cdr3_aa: CASSTTGSAYGYTF
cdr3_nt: TGTGCCAGCAGTACGACAGGGTCGGCCTATGGCTACACCTTC

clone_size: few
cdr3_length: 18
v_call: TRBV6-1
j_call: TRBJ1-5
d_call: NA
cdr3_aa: CASSERGRVRDSNQPQHF
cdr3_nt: TGTGCCAGCAGTGAAAGGGGGAGGGTGAGGGATAGCAATCAGCCCCAGCATTTT

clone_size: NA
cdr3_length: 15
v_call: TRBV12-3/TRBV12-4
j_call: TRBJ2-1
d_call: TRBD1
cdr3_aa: CASSGGTGIYNEQFF
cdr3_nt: TGTGCCAGCAGCGGGGGGACAGGGATCTACAATGAGCAGTTCTTC

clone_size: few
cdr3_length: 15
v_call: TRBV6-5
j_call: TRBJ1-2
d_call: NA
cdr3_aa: CASSYAQGSDYGYTF
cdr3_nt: TGTGCCAGCAGTTACGCGCAGGGGTCCGACTATGGCTACACCTTC

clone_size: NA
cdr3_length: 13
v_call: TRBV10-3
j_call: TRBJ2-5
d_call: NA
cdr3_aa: CAISALYGETQYF
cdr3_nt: TGTGCCATCAGTGCCCTTTACGGGGAGACCCAGTACTTC

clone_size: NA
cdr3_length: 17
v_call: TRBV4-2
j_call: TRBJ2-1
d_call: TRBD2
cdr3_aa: CASSPGAGLALYNEQFF
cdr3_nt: TGTGCCAGCAGCCCGGGAGCGGGACTAGCCTTGTACAATGAGCAGTTCTTC

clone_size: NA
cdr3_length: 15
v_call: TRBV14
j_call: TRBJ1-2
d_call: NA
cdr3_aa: CASSQDFTPGDGYTF
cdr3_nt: TGTGCCAGCAGCCAAGATTTTACGCCCGGGGATGGCTACACCTTC

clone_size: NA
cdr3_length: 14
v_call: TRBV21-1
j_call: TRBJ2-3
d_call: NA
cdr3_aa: CASRGPNGTDTQYF
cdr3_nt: TGTGCCAGCAGGGGCCCAAACGGCACAGATACGCAGTATTTT

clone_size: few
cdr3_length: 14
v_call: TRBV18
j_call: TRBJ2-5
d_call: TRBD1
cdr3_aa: CASSPEDRDETQYF
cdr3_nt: TGTGCCAGCTCACCCGAGGACAGGGATGAGACCCAGTACTTC

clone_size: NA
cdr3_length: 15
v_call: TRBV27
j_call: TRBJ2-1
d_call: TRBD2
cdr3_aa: CASSPFGGTYNEQFF
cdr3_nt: TGTGCCAGCAGCCCTTTCGGGGGGACTTACAATGAGCAGTTCTTC

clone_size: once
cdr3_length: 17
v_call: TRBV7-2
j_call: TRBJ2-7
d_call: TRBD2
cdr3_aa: CASSFTSGGRSSYEQYF
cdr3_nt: TGTGCCAGCAGCTTCACTAGCGGGGGGCGGAGCTCCTACGAGCAGTACTTC

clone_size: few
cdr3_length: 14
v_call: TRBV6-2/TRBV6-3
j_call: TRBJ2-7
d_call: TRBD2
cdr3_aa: CASTGAGYSYEQYF
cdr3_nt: TGTGCCAGCACTGGAGCGGGGTACTCCTACGAGCAGTACTTC

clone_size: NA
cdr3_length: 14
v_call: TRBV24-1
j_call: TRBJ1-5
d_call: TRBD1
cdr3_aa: CAARTGNGNQPQHF
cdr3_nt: TGTGCCGCCCGGACAGGGAACGGCAATCAGCCCCAGCATTTT

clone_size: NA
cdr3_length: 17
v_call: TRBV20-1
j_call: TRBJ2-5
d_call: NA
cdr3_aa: CSAPRGWVEVEQETQYF
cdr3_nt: TGCAGTGCTCCGAGAGGATGGGTTGAGGTGGAACAAGAGACCCAGTACTTC

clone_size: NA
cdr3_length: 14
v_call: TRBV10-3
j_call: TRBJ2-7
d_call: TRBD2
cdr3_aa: CASQRAGGAYEQYF
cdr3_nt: TGTGCCTCCCAGCGGGCGGGGGGCGCCTACGAGCAGTACTTC

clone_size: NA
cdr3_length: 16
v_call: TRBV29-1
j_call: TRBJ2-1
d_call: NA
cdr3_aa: CSVEGEAISSYNEQFF
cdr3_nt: TGCAGCGTTGAAGGTGAGGCGATCAGCTCCTACAATGAGCAGTTCTTC

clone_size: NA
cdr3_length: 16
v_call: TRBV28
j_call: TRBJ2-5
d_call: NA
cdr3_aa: CASSLRTTVSQETQYF
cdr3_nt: TGTGCCAGCAGTTTGCGGACTACAGTATCCCAAGAGACCCAGTACTTC

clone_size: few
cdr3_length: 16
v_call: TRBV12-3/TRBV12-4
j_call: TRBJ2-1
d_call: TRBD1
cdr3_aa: CASSSTGGATMNEQFF
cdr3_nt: TGTGCCAGCAGTTCAACAGGGGGCGCGACTATGAATGAGCAGTTCTTC

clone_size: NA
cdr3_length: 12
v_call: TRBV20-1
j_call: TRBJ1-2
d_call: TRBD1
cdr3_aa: CSADRGRDGYTF
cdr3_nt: TGCAGTGCGGACAGGGGCCGAGATGGCTACACCTTC

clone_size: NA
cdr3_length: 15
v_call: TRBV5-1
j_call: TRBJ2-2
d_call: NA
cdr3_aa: CASSLQGPNTGELFF
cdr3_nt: TGCGCCAGCAGCTTGCAGGGGCCGAACACCGGGGAGCTGTTTTTT

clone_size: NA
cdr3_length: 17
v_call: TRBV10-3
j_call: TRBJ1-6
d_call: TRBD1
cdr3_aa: CPISEPDRGWKNSPLHF
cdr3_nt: TGTCCCATCAGTGAGCCGGACAGGGGATGGAAGAATTCACCCCTCCACTTT

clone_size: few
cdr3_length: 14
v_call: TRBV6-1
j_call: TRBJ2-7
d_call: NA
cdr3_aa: CASSRAAQSHEQYF
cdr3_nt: TGTGCCAGCAGCAGAGCGGCACAGTCCCACGAGCAGTACTTC

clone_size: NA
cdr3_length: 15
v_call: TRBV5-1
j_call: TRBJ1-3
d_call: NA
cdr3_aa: CASSLSGLSGNTIYF
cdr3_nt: TGCGCCAGCAGCTTGTCCGGTCTCTCTGGAAACACCATATATTTT

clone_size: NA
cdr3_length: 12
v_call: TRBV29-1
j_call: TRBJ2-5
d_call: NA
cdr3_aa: CSVYRGSETQYF
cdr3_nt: TGCAGCGTTTATCGGGGTTCGGAGACCCAGTACTTC

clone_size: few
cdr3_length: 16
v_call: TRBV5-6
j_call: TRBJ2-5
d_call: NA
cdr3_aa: CASSLFTRARQETQYF
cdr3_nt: TGTGCCAGCAGCTTGTTTACCAGGGCCCGACAAGAGACCCAGTACTTC

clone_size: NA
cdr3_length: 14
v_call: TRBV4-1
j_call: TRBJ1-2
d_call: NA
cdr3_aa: CASQSTDGRKGYTF
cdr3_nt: TGCGCCAGCCAATCGACGGACGGGCGGAAAGGCTACACCTTC

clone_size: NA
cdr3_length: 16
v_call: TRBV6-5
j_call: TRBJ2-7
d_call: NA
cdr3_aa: CASSYSVWRTPDEQYF
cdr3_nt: TGTGCCAGCAGTTACTCGGTTTGGAGGACACCCGACGAGCAGTACTTC

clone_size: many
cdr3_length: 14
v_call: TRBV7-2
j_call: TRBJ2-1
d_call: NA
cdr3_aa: CASSMAGLYNEQFF
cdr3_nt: TGTGCCAGCAGCATGGCAGGGCTCTACAATGAGCAGTTCTTC

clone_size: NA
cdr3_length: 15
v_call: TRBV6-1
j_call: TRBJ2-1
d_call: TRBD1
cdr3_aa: CASSAGQGRSYEQFF
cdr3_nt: TGTGCCAGCAGTGCGGGACAGGGGAGGTCCTACGAGCAGTTCTTC

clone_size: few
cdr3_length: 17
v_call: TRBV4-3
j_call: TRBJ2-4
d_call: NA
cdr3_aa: CASKILRSGLAKNIQYF
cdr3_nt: TGCGCCAGCAAAATTCTTCGTTCGGGTTTAGCCAAAAACATTCAGTACTTC

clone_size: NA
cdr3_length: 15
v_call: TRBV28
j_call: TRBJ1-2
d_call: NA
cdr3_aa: CASSSLPIRVGGYTF
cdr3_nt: TGTGCCAGCAGTTCCCTCCCCATAAGGGTAGGGGGCTACACCTTC

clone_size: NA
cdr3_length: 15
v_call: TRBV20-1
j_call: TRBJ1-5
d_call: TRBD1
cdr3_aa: CSAGRGQGLNQPQHF
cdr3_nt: TGCAGTGCTGGGAGGGGACAGGGCCTCAATCAGCCCCAGCATTTT